This T cell receptor beta chain appears in the sequencing data of a study of blood T cell repertoires in COVID-19. Study background: Whether acute or convalescent, the COVID-19 samples came from the United States, Italy and Spain. In each case, the material was cDNA or gDNA derived from T cells, B-cell-depleted T cells, or PBMCs.

The V gene lost 3 bases and the J gene lost 0 bases, with 15 bases spanning the gap. The CDR3 spans 17 residues. Per germline, CDR1 KGHSH and CDR2 LQKENI. Original processing methods: Using reference gene primer amplification, nucleated cell counts were estimated. Libraries were prepared by immunoSEQ multiplex PCR; TCRdb keeps only in-frame clonotypes and omits some of them. That table is the source of V, J and clone size, and D and trimming were worked out from the DNA. The table records 220,000 or so clones, roughly 80% of them present only once. Sequenced material: peripheral blood. The TCR originated in a woman aged 60-75 years who had recovered from COVID-19. The chain uses TRBV18 and TRBJ2-4; D is unclear. The CDR3 reads CASSPRSGRTAKNIQYF. The CDR3 nucleotides read TGTGCCAGCTCACCTCGGTCAGGCAGAACAGCCAAAAACATTCAGTACTTC.